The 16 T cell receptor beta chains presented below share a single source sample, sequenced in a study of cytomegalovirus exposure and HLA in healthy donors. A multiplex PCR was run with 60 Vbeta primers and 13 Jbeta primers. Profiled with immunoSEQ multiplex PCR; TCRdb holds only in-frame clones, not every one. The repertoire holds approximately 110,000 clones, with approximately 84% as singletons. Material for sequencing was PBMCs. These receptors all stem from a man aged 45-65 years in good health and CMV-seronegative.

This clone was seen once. The CDR3 DNA is TGTGCCAGCAGCCTTACAGGGGGCAAGGAGACCCAGTACTTC. Translating gives CASSLTGGKETQYF. This chain joins TRBV7-2 and TRBJ2-5, with 9 nucleotides matching TRBD1. After removal of 5 bases from V and 5 bases from J, the junction contained 6 bases not matched to a gene. Looked up from germline, CDR1 is SGHTA and CDR2 is FQGNSA. The CDR3 loop spans 14 amino acids.

For the CDR3, the DNA is TGTGCCAGCGGTAGACAGGGATCCTACGAGCAGTACTTC. This sequence encodes CASGRQGSYEQYF. This chain uses TRBV27 with TRBJ2-7, with 7 bases lining up with TRBD1. CDR1 is MNHEY, CDR2 SMNVEV, per germline (reference sequence). The CDR3 contains 13 residues. Trimming removed 8 bases from V and 1 base from J; junction bases left unmatched: 5.

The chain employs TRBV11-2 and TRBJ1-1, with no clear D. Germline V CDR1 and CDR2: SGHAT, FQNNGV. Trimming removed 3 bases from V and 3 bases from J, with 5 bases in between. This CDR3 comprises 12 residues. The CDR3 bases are TGTGCCAGCAGCTTTCAGGACACTGAAGCTTTCTTT. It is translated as CASSFQDTEAFF.

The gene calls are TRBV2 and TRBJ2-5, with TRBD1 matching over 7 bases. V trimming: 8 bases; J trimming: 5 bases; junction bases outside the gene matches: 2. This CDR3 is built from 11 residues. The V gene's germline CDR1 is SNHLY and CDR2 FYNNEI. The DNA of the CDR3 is TGTGCCAGCTCGACAGGGGAGACCCAGTACTTC. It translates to CASSTGETQYF.

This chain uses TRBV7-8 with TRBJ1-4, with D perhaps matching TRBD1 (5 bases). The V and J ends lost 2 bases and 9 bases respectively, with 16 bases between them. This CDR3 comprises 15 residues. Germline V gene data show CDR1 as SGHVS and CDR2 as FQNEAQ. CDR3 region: CASSLRDLGGKKLFF. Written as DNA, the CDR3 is TGTGCCAGCAGCTTACGGGACTTGGGCGGGAAAAAACTGTTTTTT.

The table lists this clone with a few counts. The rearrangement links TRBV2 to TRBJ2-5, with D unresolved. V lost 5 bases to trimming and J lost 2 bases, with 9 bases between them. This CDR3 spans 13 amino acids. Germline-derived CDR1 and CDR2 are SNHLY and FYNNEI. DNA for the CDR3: TGTGCCAGCAGTTGGGCCGCGCAAGAGACCCAGTACTTC. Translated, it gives CASSWAAQETQYF.

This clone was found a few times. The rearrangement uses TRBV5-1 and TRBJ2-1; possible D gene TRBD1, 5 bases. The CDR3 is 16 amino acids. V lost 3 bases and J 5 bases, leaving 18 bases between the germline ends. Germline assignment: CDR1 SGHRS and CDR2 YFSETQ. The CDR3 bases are TGCGCCAGCAGCTCCCAGGGATCATACCCTAACAATGAGCAGTTCTTC. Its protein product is CASSSQGSYPNNEQFF.

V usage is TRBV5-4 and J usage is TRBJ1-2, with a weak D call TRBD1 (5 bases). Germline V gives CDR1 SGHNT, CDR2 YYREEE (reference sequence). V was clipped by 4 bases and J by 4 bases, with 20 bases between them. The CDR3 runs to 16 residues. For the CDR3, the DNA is TGTGCCAGCAGCGAGGCAAGGGGAGGGCTCTTCTATGGCTACACCTTC. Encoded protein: CASSEARGGLFYGYTF.

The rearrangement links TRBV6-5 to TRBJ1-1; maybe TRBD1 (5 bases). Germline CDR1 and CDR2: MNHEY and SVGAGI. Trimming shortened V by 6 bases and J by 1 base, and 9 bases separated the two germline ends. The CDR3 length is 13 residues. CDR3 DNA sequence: TGTGCCAGCAGCATGGACAAGAACACTGAAGCTTTCTTT. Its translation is CASSMDKNTEAFF.

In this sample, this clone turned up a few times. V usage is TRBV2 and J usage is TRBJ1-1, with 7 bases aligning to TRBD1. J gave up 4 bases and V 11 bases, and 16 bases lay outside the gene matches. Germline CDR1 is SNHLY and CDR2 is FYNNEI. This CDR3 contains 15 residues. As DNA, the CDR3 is TGTGCCTCAAGGGGGCGGGGGGCGCAGGGCACTGAAGCTTTCTTT. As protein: CASRGRGAQGTEAFF.

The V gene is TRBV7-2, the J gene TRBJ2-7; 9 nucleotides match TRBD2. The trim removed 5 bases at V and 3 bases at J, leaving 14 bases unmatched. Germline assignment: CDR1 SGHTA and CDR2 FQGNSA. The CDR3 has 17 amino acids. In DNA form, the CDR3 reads TGTGCCAGCAGCCCCCTCCACGCGGGGGGGCGGGGCTACGAGCAGTACTTC. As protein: CASSPLHAGGRGYEQYF.

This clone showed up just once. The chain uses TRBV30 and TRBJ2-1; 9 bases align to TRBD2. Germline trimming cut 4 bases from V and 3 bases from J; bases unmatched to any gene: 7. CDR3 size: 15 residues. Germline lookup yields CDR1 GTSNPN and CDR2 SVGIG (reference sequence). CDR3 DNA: TGTGCCTGGAACCTAGCGGGACGTCTCTACAATGAGCAGTTCTTC. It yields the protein CAWNLAGRLYNEQFF.

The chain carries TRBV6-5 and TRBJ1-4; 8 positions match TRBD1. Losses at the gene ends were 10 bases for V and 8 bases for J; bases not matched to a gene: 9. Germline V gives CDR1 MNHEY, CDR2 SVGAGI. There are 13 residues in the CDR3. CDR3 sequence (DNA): TGTGCCACCTCAGACAGGGGAGTAGAAAAACTGTTTTTT. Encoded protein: CATSDRGVEKLFF.

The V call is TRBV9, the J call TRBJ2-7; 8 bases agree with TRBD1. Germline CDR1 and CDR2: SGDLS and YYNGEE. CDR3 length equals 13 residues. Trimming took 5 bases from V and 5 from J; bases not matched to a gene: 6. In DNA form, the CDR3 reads TGTGCCAGCAGTCCTCGACAGGGGAACGAGCAGTACTTC. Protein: CASSPRQGNEQYF.

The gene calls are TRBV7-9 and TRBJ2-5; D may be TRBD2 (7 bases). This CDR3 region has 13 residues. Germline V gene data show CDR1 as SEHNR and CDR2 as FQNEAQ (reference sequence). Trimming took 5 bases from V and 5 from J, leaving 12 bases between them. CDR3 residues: CASSGGAKETQYF. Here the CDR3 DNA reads TGTGCCAGCAGCGGGGGGGCAAAGGAGACCCAGTACTTC.

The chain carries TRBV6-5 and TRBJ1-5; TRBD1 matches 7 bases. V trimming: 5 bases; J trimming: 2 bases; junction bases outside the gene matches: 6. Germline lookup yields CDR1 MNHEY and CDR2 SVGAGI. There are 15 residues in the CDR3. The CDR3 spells CASSRTGTGNQPQHF. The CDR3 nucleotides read TGTGCCAGCAGTCGGACCGGGACAGGCAATCAGCCCCAGCATTTT.